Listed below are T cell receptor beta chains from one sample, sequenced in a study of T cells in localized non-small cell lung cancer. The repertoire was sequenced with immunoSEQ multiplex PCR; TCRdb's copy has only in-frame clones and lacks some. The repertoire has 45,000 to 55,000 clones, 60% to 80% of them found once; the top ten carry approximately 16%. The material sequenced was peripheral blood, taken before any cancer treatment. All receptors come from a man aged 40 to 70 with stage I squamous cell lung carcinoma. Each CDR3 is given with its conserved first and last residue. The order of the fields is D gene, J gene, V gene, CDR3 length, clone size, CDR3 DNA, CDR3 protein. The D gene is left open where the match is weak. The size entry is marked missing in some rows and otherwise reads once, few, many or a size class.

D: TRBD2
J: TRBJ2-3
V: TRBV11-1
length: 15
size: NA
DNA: TGTGCCAGCAGCCGGGGAACGACTAGCGGGGACCCGCAGTATTTT
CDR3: CASSRGTTSGDPQYF

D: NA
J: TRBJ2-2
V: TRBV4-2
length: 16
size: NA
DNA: TGTGCCAGCAGCCAAGGATCAGGCCAAAAAACCGGGGAGCTGTTTTTT
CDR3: CASSQGSGQKTGELFF

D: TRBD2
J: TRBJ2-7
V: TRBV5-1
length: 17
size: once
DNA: TGCGCCAGCAGCTTGGCGGCTAGCGGGGGGCGGGGAGACGAGCAGTACTTC
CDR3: CASSLAASGGRGDEQYF

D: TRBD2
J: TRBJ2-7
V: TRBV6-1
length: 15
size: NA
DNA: TGTGCCAGCAACCTAGACGGGGGGTTTCCCTACGAGCAGTACTTC
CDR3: CASNLDGGFPYEQYF

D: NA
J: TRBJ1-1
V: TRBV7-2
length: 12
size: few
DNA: TGTGCCAGCACCCAAATCGGGAATCAAGCTTTCTTT
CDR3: CASTQIGNQAFF

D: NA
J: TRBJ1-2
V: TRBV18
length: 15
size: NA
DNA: TGTGCCAGCTCACTACAGGGCCCCCTCGGCCATGGCTACACCTTC
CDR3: CASSLQGPLGHGYTF

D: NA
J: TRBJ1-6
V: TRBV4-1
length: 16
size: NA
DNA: TGCGCCAGCAGCCAAGATTTTACAGGGAAGGGTTCACCCCTCCACTTT
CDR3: CASSQDFTGKGSPLHF

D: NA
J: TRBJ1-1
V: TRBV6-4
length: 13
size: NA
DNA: TGTGCCAGCAGTGACTGGAGTGGAGGGTGGGCTTTCTTT
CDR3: CASSDWSGGWAFF

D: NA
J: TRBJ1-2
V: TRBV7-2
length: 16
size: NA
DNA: TGTGCCAGCAGCTACGGAGGGGGTTATGGGTCCTATGGCTACACCTTC
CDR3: CASSYGGGYGSYGYTF

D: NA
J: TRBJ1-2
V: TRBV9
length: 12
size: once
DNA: TGTGCCAGCAGCGTAGCTGACAGAAGCTACACCTTC
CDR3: CASSVADRSYTF

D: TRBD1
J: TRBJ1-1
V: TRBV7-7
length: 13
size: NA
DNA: TGTGCTAGCAGTTCGGACAGGGACACTGAAGCTTTCTTT
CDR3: CASSSDRDTEAFF

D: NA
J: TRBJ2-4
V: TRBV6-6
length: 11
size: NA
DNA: TGTGCCAGCAGTCCCCAAAACATTCAGTACTTC
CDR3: CASSPQNIQYF

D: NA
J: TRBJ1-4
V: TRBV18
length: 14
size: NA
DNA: TGTGCCAGCTCACCAGGGACACTAAATGAAAAACTGTTTTTT
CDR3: CASSPGTLNEKLFF

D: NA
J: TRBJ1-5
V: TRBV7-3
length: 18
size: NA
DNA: TGTGCCAGCAGCTTAGACGCATGGACAGCCCATAGCAATCAGCCCCAGCATTTT
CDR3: CASSLDAWTAHSNQPQHF

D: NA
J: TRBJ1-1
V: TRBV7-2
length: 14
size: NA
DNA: TGTGCCAGCAGCTTGCAGGGACTGAACACTGAAGCTTTCTTT
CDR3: CASSLQGLNTEAFF

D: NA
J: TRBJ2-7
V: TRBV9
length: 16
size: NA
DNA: TGTGCCAGCAGCGCAGGGTTCGACGTCGGTTCCTACGAGCAGTACTTC
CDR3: CASSAGFDVGSYEQYF

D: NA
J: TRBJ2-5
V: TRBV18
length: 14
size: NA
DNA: TGTGCCAGCTCACCTAGACTGGGGCAAGAGACCCAGTACTTC
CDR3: CASSPRLGQETQYF

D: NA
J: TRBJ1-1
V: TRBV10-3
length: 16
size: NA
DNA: TGTGCCATCAGTGAGGTCCCTAGGGCAGGTCAGACTGAAGCTTTCTTT
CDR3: CAISEVPRAGQTEAFF

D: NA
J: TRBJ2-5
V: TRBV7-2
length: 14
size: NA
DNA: TGTGCCAGCAGCTTCAACGGCGGACAAGAGACCCAGTACTTC
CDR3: CASSFNGGQETQYF

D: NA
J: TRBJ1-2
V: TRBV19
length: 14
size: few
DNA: TGTGCCACTCAGGCTCAGGGGCGGAACTATGGCTACACCTTC
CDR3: CATQAQGRNYGYTF

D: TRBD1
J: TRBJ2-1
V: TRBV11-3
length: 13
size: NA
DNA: TGTGCCAGCAGCTTTACAGGGGTCGCTGAGCAGTTCTTC
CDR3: CASSFTGVAEQFF

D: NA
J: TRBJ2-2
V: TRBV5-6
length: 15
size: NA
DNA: TGTGCCAGCAGCTTTGACAGGTTGAACACCGGGGAGCTGTTTTTT
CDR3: CASSFDRLNTGELFF

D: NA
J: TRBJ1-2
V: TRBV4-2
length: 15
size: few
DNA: TGTGCCAGCAGCCAAGATGCAGAAGGGACCTATGGCTACACCTTC
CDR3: CASSQDAEGTYGYTF

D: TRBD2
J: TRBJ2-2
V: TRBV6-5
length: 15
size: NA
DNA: TGTGCCAGCACTGGACTAGCGCCCAGCACCGGGGAGCTGTTTTTT
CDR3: CASTGLAPSTGELFF

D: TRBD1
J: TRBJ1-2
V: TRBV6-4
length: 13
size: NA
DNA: TGTGCCAGCAGTGACCCGACAGGGTTTGGCTACACCTTC
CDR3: CASSDPTGFGYTF

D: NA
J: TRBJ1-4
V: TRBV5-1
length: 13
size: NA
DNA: TGCGCCAGCCGTGACGAAGCTAATGAAAAACTGTTTTTT
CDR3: CASRDEANEKLFF

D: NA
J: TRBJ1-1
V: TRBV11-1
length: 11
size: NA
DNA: TGTGCCAGCAGCTTATTGACGGAAGCTTTCTTT
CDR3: CASSLLTEAFF

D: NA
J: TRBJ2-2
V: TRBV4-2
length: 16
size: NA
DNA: TGTGCCAGCAGCCGAATGGGGGGACAGAGCAACGGGGAGCTGTTTTTT
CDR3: CASSRMGGQSNGELFF

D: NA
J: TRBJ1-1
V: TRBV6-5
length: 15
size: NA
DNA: TGTGCCAGCAAGTCGGGAATACAGCCGAACACTGAAGCTTTCTTT
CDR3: CASKSGIQPNTEAFF

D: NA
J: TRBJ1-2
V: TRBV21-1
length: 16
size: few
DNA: TGTGCCAGCAGCAAAGCGCTTTGGGGACAGAGGGATGGCTACACCTTC
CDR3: CASSKALWGQRDGYTF

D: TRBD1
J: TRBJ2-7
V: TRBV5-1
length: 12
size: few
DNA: TGCGCCAGCAGCTGGGACAGCTACGAGCAGTACTTC
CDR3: CASSWDSYEQYF

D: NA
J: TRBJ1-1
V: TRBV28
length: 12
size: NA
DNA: TGTGCCAGCAGTTTGGTAACTTCTGAAGCTTTCTTT
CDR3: CASSLVTSEAFF

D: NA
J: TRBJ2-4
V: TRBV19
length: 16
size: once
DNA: TGTGCCAGTAGTATAGCAGGGATGGGTGGCAAAAACATTCAGTACTTC
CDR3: CASSIAGMGGKNIQYF

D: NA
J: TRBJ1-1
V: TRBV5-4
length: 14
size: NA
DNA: TGTGCCAGCAGCCCCAACCCCTTGAACACTGAAGCTTTCTTT
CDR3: CASSPNPLNTEAFF

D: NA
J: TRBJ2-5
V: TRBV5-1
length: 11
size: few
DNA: TGCGCCAGCAGCTTGGAAGAGACCCAGTACTTC
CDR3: CASSLEETQYF

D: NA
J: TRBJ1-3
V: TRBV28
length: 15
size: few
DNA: TGTGCCAGCAGCCTTACAGGGAGCTCTGGAAACACCATATATTTT
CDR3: CASSLTGSSGNTIYF

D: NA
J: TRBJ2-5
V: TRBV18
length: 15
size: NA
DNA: TGTGCCAGCTCACCAAGAGGGGCCGACCAAGAGACCCAGTACTTC
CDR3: CASSPRGADQETQYF

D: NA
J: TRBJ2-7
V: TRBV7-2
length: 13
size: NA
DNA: TGTGCCAGCAGCTTAGTTAAGGGCTACGAGCAGTACTTC
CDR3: CASSLVKGYEQYF

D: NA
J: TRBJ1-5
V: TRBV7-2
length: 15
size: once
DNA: TGTGCCAGCAGCTTGAACACCCTGAGCAATCAGCCCCAGCATTTT
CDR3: CASSLNTLSNQPQHF

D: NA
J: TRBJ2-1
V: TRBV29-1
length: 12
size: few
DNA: TGCAGCGTTGGCAGGGGCAACAATGAGCAGTTCTTC
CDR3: CSVGRGNNEQFF

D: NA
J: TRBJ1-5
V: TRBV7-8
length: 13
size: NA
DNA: TGTGCCAGCAGCTTAATGAGGGATCAGCCCCAGCATTTT
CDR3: CASSLMRDQPQHF

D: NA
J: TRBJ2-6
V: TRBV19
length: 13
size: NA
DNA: TGTGCCAGTTATGGGTCTGGGGCCAACGTCCTGACTTTC
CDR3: CASYGSGANVLTF

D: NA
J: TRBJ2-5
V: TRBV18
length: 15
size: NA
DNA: TGTGCCAGCTCACCACCTAGTACCTACCAAGAGACCCAGTACTTC
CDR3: CASSPPSTYQETQYF

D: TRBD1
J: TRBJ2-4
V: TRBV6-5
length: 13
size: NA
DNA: TGTGCCAGCAGTTGGGTACAGGGGGACATTCAGTACTTC
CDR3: CASSWVQGDIQYF